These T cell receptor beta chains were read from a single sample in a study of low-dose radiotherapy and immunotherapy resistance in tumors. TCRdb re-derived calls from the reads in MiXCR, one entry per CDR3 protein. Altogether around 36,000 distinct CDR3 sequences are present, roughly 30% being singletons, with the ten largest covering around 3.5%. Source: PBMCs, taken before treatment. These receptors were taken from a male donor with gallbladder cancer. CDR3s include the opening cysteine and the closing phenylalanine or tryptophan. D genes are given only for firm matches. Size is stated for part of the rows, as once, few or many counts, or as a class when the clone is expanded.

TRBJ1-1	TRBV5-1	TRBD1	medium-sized	CASSFRGRGGPPPEAFF	TGCGCCAGCAGCTTCAGGGGGCGAGGGGGGCCGCCACCTGAAGCTTTCTTT
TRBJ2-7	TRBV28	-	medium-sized	CASKYVRGAPYEQYF	TGTGCCAGCAAATACGTGCGAGGGGCTCCCTACGAGCAGTACTTC
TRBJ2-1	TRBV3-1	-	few	CASSQDVGEQFF	TGTGCCAGCAGCCAAGATGTGGGTGAGCAGTTCTTC
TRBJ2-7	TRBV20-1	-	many	CSHGVEPGSYEQYF	TGCAGCCACGGTGTAGAACCCGGCTCCTACGAGCAGTACTTC
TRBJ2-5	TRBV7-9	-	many	CASSSQGKETQYF	TGTGCCAGCAGCTCTCAGGGGAAAGAGACCCAGTACTTC
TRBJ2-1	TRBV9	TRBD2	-	CASSTGLALYSYNEQFF	TGTGCCAGCAGCACCGGACTAGCCCTCTACTCCTACAATGAGCAGTTCTTC
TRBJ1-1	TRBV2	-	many	CASTKTPGGSTEAFF	TGTGCCAGCACCAAAACCCCGGGGGGAAGCACTGAAGCTTTCTTT
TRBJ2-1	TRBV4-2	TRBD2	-	CASSQDISGLAGGEQFF	TGTGCCAGCAGCCAAGATATTTCAGGACTAGCGGGAGGTGAGCAGTTCTTC
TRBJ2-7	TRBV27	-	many	CASSTPSYEQYF	TGTGCCAGCAGTACCCCCTCCTACGAGCAGTACTTC
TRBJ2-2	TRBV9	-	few	CASSVEPGADTGELFF	TGTGCCAGCAGCGTAGAGCCGGGGGCGGACACCGGGGAGCTGTTTTTT
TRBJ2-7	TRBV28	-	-	CASSLFNTVYEQYF	TGTGCCAGCAGTTTATTTAATACCGTCTACGAGCAGTACTTC